The sample holds many counts of the clone carrying this TCR beta chain. The antigen remains undetermined. The sample comes from a study of molecular identifiers for immune sequencing clone quantification. Study results and caveats: Clone sizes could be underestimated for highly expanded clones when identical TCR molecules share a barcode. Jurkat TCR RNA spiked in from one cell (amid 950,000 to 1,000,000 naive cells) was reportedly detectable.

Libraries of bulk TCR were made by previously described methods (with listed TCR primers). TCRdb reprocessed the PCR reads via MiXCR and lists one record per CDR3 protein. The table lists just under 650,000 distinct CDR3 sequences, 15% to 20% of them singletons. In germline, CDR1 is DFQATT, CDR2 SNEGSKA (reference sequence). Trimming took 3 bases from V and 0 from J, leaving 9 bases between them. The CDR3 totals 13 residues. Sequencing was performed on naive CD8+ T cells from blood, with Jurkat cell RNA spiked in. Subset here: FACS-sorted CD8+CD4-CCR7+CD45RA+ naive T cells. This receptor was taken from a human donor in good health. Some libraries in this study had Jurkat cell RNA spiked in. This chain links TRBV20-1 with TRBJ2-7; maybe TRBD2 (6 bases). CDR3 region: CSARRESSYEQYF. DNA for the CDR3: TGCAGTGCTAGGCGGGAAAGCTCCTACGAGCAGTACTTC.